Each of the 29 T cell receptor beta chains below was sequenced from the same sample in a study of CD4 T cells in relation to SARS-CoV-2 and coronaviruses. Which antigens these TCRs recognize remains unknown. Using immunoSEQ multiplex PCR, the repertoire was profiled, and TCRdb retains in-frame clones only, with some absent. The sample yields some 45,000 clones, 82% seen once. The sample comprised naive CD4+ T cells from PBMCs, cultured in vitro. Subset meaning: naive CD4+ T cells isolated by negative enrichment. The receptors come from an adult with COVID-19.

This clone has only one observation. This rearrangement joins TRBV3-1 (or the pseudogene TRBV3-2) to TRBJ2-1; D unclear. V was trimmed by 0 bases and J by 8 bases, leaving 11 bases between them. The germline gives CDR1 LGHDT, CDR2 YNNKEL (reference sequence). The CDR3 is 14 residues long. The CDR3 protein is CASSQDKPSDEQFF. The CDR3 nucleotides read TGTGCCAGCAGCCAAGATAAACCGTCCGATGAGCAGTTCTTC.

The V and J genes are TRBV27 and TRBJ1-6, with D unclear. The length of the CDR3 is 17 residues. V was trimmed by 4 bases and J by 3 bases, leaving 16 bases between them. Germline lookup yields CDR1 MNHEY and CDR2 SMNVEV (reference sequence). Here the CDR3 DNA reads TGTGCCAGCAGTTCCGCGGACCGACATCTCTATAATTCACCCCTCCACTTT. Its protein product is CASSSADRHLYNSPLHF.

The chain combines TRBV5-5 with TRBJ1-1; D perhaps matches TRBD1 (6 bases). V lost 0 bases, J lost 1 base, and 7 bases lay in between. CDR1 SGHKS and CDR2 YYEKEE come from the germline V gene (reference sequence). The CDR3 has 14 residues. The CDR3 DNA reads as TGTGCCAGCAGCTTGGAACAGGGGAACACTGAAGCTTTCTTT. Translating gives CASSLEQGNTEAFF.

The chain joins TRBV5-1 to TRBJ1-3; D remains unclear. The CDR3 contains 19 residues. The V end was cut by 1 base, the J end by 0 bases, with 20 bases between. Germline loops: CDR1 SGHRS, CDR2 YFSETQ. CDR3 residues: CASSLRMIGTGNSGNTIYF. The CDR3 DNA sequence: TGCGCCAGCAGCTTGCGAATGATAGGTACCGGGAACTCTGGAAACACCATATATTTT. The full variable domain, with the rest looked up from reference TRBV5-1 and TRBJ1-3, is KAGVTQTPRYLIKTRGQQVTLSCSPISGHRSVSWYQQTPGQGLQFLFEYFSETQRNKGNFPGRFSGRQFSNSRSEMNVSTLELGDSALYLCASSLRMIGTGNSGNTIYFGEGSWLTVV.

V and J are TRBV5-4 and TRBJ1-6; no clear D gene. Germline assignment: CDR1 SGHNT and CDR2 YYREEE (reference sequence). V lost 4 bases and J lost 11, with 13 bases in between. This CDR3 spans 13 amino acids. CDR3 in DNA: TGTGCCAGCAGCCCCGTCGGGGTGGCACCCCTCCACTTT. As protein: CASSPVGVAPLHF.

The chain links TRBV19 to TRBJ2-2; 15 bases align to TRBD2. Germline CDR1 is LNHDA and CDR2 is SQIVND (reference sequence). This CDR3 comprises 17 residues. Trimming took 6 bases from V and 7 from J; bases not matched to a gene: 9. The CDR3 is CASRDPGLAGGGGELFF. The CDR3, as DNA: TGTGCCAGTAGGGACCCGGGACTAGCGGGAGGTGGCGGGGAGCTGTTTTTT.

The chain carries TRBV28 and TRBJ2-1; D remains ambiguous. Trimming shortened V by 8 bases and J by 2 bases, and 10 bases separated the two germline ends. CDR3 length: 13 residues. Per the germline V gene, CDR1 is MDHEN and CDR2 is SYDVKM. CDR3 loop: CASGENPYNEQFF. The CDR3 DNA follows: TGTGCCAGCGGAGAAAACCCCTACAATGAGCAGTTCTTC.

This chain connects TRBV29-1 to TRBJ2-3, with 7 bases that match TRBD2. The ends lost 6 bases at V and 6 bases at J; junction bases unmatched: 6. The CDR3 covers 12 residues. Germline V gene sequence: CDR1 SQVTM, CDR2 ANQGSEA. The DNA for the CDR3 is TGCAGCGTGCCAACTAGCGTTGATACGCAGTATTTT. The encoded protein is CSVPTSVDTQYF.

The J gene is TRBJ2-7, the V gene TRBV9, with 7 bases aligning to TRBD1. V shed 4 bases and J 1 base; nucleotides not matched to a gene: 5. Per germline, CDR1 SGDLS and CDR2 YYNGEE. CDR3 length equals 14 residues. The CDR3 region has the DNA TGTGCCAGCAGCATTTGGGACAGTTCCTACGAGCAGTACTTC. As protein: CASSIWDSSYEQYF.

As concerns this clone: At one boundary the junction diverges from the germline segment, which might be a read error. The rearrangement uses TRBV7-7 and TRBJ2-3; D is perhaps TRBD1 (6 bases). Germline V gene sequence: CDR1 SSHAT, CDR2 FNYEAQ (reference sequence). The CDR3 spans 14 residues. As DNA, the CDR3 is TGTGCTAGCAGCTTACACAGGGGCACAGATACGCAGTATTTT. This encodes CASSLHRGTDTQYF. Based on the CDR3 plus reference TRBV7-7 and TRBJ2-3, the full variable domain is GAGVSQSPRYKVTKRGQDVTLRCDPISSHATLYWYQQALGQGPEFLTYFNYEAQPDKSGLPSDRFSAERPEGSISTLTIQRTEQRDSAMYRCASSLHRGTDTQYFGPGTRLTVL.

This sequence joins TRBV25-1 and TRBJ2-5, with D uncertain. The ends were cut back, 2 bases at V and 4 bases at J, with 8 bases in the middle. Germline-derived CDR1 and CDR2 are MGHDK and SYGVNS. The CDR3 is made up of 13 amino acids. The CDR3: CASSEMIRETQYF. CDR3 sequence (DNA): TGTGCCAGCAGTGAAATGATTAGAGAGACCCAGTACTTC.

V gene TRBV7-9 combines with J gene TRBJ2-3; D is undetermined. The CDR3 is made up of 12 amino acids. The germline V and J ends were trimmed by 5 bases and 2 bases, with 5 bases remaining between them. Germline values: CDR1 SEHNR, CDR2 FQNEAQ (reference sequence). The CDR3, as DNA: TGTGCCAGCAGCCCAAACACAGATACGCAGTATTTT. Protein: CASSPNTDTQYF.

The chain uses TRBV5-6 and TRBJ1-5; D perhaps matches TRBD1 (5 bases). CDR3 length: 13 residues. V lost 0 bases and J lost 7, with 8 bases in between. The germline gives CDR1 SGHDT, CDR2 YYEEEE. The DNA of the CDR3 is TGTGCCAGCAGCTTGGGGGGCGGGCAGCCCCAGCATTTT. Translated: CASSLGGGQPQHF.

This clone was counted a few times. CDR3 DNA sequence: TGCGCCAGCAGCAAGGACAGGGGATCCTCTGGAAACACCATATATTTT. It translates to CASSKDRGSSGNTIYF. The J gene is TRBJ1-3, the V gene TRBV5-1; 9 nucleotides agree with TRBD1. CDR3 length: 16 residues. J gave up 0 bases and V 4 bases, and 5 bases lay outside the gene matches. Germline V gives CDR1 SGHRS, CDR2 YFSETQ.

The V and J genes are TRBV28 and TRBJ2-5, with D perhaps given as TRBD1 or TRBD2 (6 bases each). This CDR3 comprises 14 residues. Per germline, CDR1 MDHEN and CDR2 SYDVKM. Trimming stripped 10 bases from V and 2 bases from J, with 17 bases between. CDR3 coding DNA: TGTGCCACCTTCGGAGGGGGGACTCAAGAGACCCAGTACTTC. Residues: CATFGGGTQETQYF.

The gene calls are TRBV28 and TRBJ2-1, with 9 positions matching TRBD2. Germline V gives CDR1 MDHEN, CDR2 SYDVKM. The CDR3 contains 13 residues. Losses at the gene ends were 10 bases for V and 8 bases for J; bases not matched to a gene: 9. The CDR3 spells CATQNSGSYEQFF. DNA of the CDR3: TGTGCCACGCAGAATAGCGGGAGCTATGAGCAGTTCTTC.

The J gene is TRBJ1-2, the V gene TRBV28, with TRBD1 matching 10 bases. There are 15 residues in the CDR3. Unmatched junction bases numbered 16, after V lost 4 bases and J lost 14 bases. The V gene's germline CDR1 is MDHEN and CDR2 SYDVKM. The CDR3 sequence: CASSSSGTGALVRTF. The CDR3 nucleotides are TGTGCCAGCAGTTCATCCGGGACAGGGGCCTTAGTGAGGACCTTC.

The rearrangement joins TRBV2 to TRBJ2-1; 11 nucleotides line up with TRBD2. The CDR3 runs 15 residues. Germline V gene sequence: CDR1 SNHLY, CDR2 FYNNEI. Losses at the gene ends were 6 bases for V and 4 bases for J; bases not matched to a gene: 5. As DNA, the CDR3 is TGTGCCAGCAGCGTAACTAGCGGGGGATACAATGAGCAGTTCTTC. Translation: CASSVTSGGYNEQFF.

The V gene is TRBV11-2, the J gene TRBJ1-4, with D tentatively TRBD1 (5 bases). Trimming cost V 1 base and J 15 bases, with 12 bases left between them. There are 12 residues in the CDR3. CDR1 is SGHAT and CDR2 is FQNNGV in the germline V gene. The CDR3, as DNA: TGTGCCAGCAGCTTAGGAGGGGCTGAGGTGTTTTTT. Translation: CASSLGGAEVFF.

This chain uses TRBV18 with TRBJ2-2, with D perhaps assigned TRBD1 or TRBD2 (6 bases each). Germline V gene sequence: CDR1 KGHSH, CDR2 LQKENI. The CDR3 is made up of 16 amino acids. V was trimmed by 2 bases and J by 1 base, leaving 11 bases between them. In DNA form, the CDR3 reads TGTGCCAGCTCACCAAATAGGGGGGTGAACACCGGGGAGCTGTTTTTT. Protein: CASSPNRGVNTGELFF.

The chain's CDR3 is CASRGSGELFF. The CDR3 nucleotides read TGTGCCAGCAGGGGATCCGGGGAGCTGTTTTTT. The J gene is TRBJ2-2, the V gene TRBV28; no firm D call. Germline values: CDR1 MDHEN, CDR2 SYDVKM. The V end was cut by 6 bases, the J end by 6 bases, with 5 bases between. This CDR3 region has 11 residues.

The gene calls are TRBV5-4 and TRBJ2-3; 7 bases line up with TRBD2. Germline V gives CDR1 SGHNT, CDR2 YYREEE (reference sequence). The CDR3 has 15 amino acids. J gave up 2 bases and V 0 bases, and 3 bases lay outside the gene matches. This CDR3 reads CASSLASGDTDTQYF. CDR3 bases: TGTGCCAGCAGCTTGGCTAGCGGCGACACAGATACGCAGTATTTT.

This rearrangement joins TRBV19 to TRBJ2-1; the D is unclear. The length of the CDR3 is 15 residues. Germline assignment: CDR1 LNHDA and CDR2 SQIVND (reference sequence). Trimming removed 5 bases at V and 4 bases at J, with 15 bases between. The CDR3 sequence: CASSLGPSRYNEQFF. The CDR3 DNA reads TGTGCCAGTAGTCTCGGCCCGTCGCGTTACAATGAGCAGTTCTTC.

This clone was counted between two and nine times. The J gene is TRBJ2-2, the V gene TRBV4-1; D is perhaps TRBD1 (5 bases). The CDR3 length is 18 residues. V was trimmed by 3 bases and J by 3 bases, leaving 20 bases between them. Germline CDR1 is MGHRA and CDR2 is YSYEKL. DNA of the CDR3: TGCGCCAGCAGCCAGGCCCCGGCAGGGATGTCTTACACCGGGGAGCTGTTTTTT. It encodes CASSQAPAGMSYTGELFF.

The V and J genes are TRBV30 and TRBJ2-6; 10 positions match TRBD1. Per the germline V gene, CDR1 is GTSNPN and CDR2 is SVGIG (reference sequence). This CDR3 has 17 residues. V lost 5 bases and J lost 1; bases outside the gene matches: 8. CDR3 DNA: TGTGCCTGGGCCCGGGACAGGGGATTGTCTGGGGCCAACGTCCTGACTTTC. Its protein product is CAWARDRGLSGANVLTF.

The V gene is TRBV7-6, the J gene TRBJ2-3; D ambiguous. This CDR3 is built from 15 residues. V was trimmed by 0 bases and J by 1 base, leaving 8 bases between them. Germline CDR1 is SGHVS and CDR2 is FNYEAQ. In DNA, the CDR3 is TGTGCCAGCAGCTTAGCGAGTAAGCGCACAGATACGCAGTATTTT. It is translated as CASSLASKRTDTQYF.

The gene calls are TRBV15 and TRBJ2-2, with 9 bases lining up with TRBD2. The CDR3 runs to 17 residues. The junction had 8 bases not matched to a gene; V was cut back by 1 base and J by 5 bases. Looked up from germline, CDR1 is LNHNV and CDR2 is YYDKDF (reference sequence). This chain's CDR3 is CATSRALRTSETGELFF. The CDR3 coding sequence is TGTGCCACCAGCAGAGCCCTACGGACTAGCGAAACCGGGGAGCTGTTTTTT.

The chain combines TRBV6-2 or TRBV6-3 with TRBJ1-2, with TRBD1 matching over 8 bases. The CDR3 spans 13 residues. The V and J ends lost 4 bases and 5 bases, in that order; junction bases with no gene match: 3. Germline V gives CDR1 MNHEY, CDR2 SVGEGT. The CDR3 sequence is CASSWTGRYGYTF. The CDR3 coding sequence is TGTGCCAGCAGTTGGACAGGGAGGTATGGCTACACCTTC.

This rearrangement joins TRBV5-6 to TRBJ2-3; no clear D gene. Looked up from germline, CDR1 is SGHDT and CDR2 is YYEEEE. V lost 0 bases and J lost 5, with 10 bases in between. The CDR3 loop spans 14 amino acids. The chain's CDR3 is CASSLGVRRDTQYF. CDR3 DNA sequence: TGTGCCAGCAGCTTGGGGGTGAGGAGAGATACGCAGTATTTT.